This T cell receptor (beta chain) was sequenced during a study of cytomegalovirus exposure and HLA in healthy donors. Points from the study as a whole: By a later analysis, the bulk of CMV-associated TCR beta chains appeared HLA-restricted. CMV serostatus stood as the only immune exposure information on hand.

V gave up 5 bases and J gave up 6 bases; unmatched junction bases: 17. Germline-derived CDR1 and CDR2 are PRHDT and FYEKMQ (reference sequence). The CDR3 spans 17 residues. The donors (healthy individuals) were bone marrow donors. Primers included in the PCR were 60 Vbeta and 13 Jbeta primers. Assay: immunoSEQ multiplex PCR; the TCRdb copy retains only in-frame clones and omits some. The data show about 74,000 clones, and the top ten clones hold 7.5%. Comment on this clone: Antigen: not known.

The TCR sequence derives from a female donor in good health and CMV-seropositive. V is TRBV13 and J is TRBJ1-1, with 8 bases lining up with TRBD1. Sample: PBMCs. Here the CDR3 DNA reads TGTGCCAGCAGCCAAGACAGGGGTCAGGGGTGGGTCTCTGAAGCTTTCTTT. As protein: CASSQDRGQGWVSEAFF.